What follows are 21 T cell receptor beta chains derived from one specimen sequenced in a study of cytomegalovirus exposure and HLA in healthy donors. Profiling relied on immunoSEQ multiplex PCR, and the TCRdb table lists in-frame clones only, not all of them. The table shows about 150,000 clones, with 75% to 90% occurring only once. Sequencing used PBMCs. The source of these receptors is a man between 18 and 35 years old in good health and CMV-seropositive.

The chain couples TRBV4-3 to TRBJ2-7, with 15 positions matching TRBD2. V shed 4 bases and J 3 bases; nucleotides not matched to a gene: 4. CDR3 length equals 16 residues. CDR1 and CDR2 from the germline V gene are LGHNA and YSLEER. The CDR3 loop reads CASSPGLAGGDYEQYF. The CDR3 DNA reads as TGCGCCAGCAGCCCGGGACTAGCGGGAGGTGACTACGAGCAGTACTTC.

The chain uses TRBV6-1 and TRBJ1-1; D is ambiguous. V was trimmed by 2 bases and J by 6 bases, leaving 7 bases between them. Germline CDR1 reads MNHNS; CDR2 reads SASEGT. The CDR3 is 12 amino acids. The chain's CDR3 is CASSEIIAEAFF. CDR3 nucleotides: TGTGCCAGCAGTGAAATAATCGCTGAAGCTTTCTTT.

The J gene is TRBJ2-7, the V gene TRBV9; D gene unclear. Germline V lookup: CDR1 SGDLS, CDR2 YYNGEE. The CDR3 runs to 14 residues. Trimming removed 0 bases at V and 5 bases at J, with 12 bases between. The CDR3 is CASSVGALTDEQYF. CDR3 bases: TGTGCCAGCAGCGTAGGGGCACTGACGGACGAGCAGTACTTC.

This clone has more than one count but fewer than ten. This chain connects TRBV27 to TRBJ1-2, with D possibly matching TRBD1 (5 bases). V lost 7 bases to trimming and J lost 6 bases, with 21 bases between them. Germline values: CDR1 MNHEY, CDR2 SMNVEV (reference sequence). The CDR3 has 15 amino acids. In nucleotides, the CDR3 is TGTGCCAGCACCTTTCTTCAGGGTCTCGGAAATGGCTACACCTTC. Its protein product is CASTFLQGLGNGYTF.

The rearrangement joins TRBV11-3 to TRBJ2-3; possible D gene TRBD2, 6 bases. This CDR3 contains 13 residues. Germline CDR1 SGHNT, CDR2 YENEEA. Trimming stripped 3 bases from V and 8 bases from J, with 12 bases between. The CDR3 spells CASSLGTEGTQYF. The CDR3 nucleotides read TGTGCCAGCAGCTTGGGGACTGAAGGTACGCAGTATTTT. Combining the CDR3 with reference TRBV11-3 and TRBJ2-3 gives the whole variable domain EAGVVQSPRYKIIEKKQPVAFWCNPISGHNTLYWYLQNLGQGPELLIRYENEEAVDDSQLPKDRFSAERLKGVDSTLKIQPAELGDSAVYLCASSLGTEGTQYFGPGTRLTVL.

Regarding this clone: The sample holds other DNA sequences that translate to the same CDR3. The chain has TRBV18 and TRBJ1-1; a weak D match, TRBD1 (6 bases). The CDR3 length is 13 residues. V lost 3 bases and J 1 base, leaving 6 bases between the germline ends. Germline CDR1 KGHSH, CDR2 LQKENI. The CDR3 region is CASSPGQNTEAFF. CDR3 coding DNA: TGTGCCAGCTCACCGGGACAGAACACTGAAGCTTTCTTT. The complete variable domain, with remaining parts taken from reference TRBV18 and TRBJ1-1, reads NAGVMQNPRHLVRRRGQEARLRCSPMKGHSHVYWYRQLPEEGLKFMVYLQKENIIDESGMPKERFSAEFPKEGPSILRIQQVVRGDSAAYFCASSPGQNTEAFFGQGTRLTVV.

V gene TRBV7-2 combines with J gene TRBJ2-7; D is unresolved. Germline lookup yields CDR1 SGHTA and CDR2 FQGNSA. The CDR3 extends over 14 amino acids. Trimming pared 0 bases from V and 3 bases from J, leaving 9 bases between. CDR3 nucleotide sequence: TGTGCCAGCAGCTTAGCCTGGTCCAGCTACGAGCAGTACTTC. Protein: CASSLAWSSYEQYF.

The rearrangement links TRBV7-9 to TRBJ2-1; no clear D. Germline V gives CDR1 SEHNR, CDR2 FQNEAQ (reference sequence). Trimming shortened V by 2 bases and J by 0 bases, and 5 bases separated the two germline ends. The CDR3 spans 14 residues. Here the CDR3 reads CASSLPSSYNEQFF. DNA of the CDR3: TGTGCCAGCAGCTTACCCAGCTCCTACAATGAGCAGTTCTTC.

The chain is built from TRBV5-1 and TRBJ2-7; D not resolved. V lost 0 bases and J lost 5, with 18 bases in between. CDR1 and CDR2 (germline): SGHRS, YFSETQ. The CDR3 runs 16 residues. The CDR3 here is CASSLGSRSVRHEQYF. As DNA, the CDR3 is TGCGCCAGCAGCTTGGGGTCTCGGTCGGTACGCCACGAGCAGTACTTC.

The genes are TRBV19 and TRBJ1-2; 8 bases are a match to TRBD1. CDR3 size: 16 residues. CDR1 is LNHDA and CDR2 is SQIVND in the germline V gene (reference sequence). The V gene end was trimmed by 3 bases and the J gene end by 4 bases; junction bases not matched to a gene: 10. CDR3 region: CASSITGGGMVYGYTF. For the CDR3, the DNA is TGTGCCAGTAGTATTACAGGGGGAGGAATGGTCTATGGCTACACCTTC.

The table lists this clone with a count of one. This rearrangement joins TRBV7-2 to TRBJ1-1; D possibly corresponds to TRBD1 (6 bases). This CDR3 region has 14 residues. Trimming took 3 bases from V and 4 from J, leaving 12 bases between them. CDR1 and CDR2 from the germline V gene are SGHTA and FQGNSA. CDR3 in amino acids: CASSLYQGSTEAFF. As DNA, the CDR3 is TGTGCCAGCAGCTTGTATCAGGGGAGCACTGAAGCTTTCTTT.

The V and J genes are TRBV7-8 and TRBJ1-2; 7 bases agree with TRBD1. This CDR3 comprises 15 residues. V lost 5 bases to trimming and J lost 4 bases; unmatched junction nucleotides: 10. Germline CDR1 reads SGHVS; CDR2 reads FQNEAQ. The CDR3 sequence is CASSLRGGPPYGYTF. In nucleotides, the CDR3 is TGTGCCAGCAGCCTTAGAGGGGGCCCGCCCTATGGCTACACCTTC.

The sample holds a few counts of this clone. The J gene is TRBJ1-6, the V gene TRBV7-9, with TRBD1 matching over 7 bases. Germline values: CDR1 SEHNR, CDR2 FQNEAQ (reference sequence). Losses at the gene ends were 5 bases for V and 7 bases for J; bases not matched to a gene: 11. This CDR3 is built from 16 residues. The CDR3 loop is CASSPKGQQFNSPLHF. The CDR3 DNA sequence: TGTGCCAGCAGCCCCAAGGGACAGCAATTCAATTCACCCCTCCACTTT.

The CDR3 sequence is CASSARRSGQETQYF. DNA for the CDR3: TGTGCCAGCAGCGCCCGGAGAAGCGGACAAGAGACCCAGTACTTC. The chain joins TRBV11-2 to TRBJ2-5; tentatively, D is TRBD2 (5 bases). This CDR3 region has 15 residues. V gave up 5 bases and J gave up 2 bases, with 15 bases separating them. Germline V gives CDR1 SGHAT, CDR2 FQNNGV. Filled out from reference TRBV11-2 and TRBJ2-5, the complete variable domain reads EAGVAQSPRYKIIEKRQSVAFWCNPISGHATLYWYQQILGQGPKLLIQFQNNGVVDDSQLPKDRFSAERLKGVDSTLKIQPAKLEDSAVYLCASSARRSGQETQYFGPGTRLLVL.

V is TRBV30 and J is TRBJ1-3; perhaps TRBD1 as D (5 bases). Germline CDR1 and CDR2: GTSNPN and SVGIG (reference sequence). Trimming cost V 6 bases and J 4 bases, with 13 bases left between them. The CDR3 totals 13 residues. CDR3 bases: TGTGCCTGCCCGCAGGGTAACGGAAACACCATATATTTT. Its protein is CACPQGNGNTIYF.

The genes are TRBV7-2 and TRBJ1-2; D is undetermined. The CDR3 contains 11 residues. Germline assignment: CDR1 SGHTA and CDR2 FQGNSA. V was shortened by 3 bases and J by 8 bases, with 7 bases between the two germline ends. The CDR3 DNA is TGTGCCAGCAGCTTCCAGTTAGGCTACACCTTC. Encoded protein: CASSFQLGYTF.

V usage is TRBV18 and J usage is TRBJ2-1; TRBD1 aligns across 8 bases. Germline CDR1 is KGHSH and CDR2 is LQKENI. V lost 3 bases and J lost 15; bases outside the gene matches: 10. The CDR3 runs 13 residues. Here the CDR3 DNA reads TGTGCCAGCTCACCGGACAGGGTCGGGTTCCCGTTCTTC. It encodes CASSPDRVGFPFF.

The chain recombines TRBV5-6 with TRBJ1-1; TRBD1 aligns across 7 bases. The length of the CDR3 is 17 residues. J was trimmed by 1 base and V by 0 bases; bases with no gene match: 9. CDR1 is SGHDT, CDR2 YYEEEE, per germline. The CDR3 protein is CASSLGSTGAANTEAFF. As DNA, the CDR3 is TGTGCCAGCAGCTTGGGGAGTACAGGGGCGGCGAACACTGAAGCTTTCTTT.

The chain is built from TRBV6-6 and TRBJ1-4; D call uncertain. Trimming pared 0 bases from V and 4 bases from J, leaving 9 bases between. CDR1 and CDR2 (germline): MNHNY, SVGAGI (reference sequence). This CDR3 comprises 15 residues. CDR3 in DNA: TGTGCCAGCAGTTACTCCTCCGGGGATAATGAAAAACTGTTTTTT. Translation: CASSYSSGDNEKLFF.

The V gene is TRBV2, the J gene TRBJ1-1; no definite D call. V shed 8 bases and J shed 2 bases, with 18 bases lying between them. The CDR3 has 15 residues. The germline V gene has CDR1 SNHLY and CDR2 FYNNEI. The CDR3 sequence is CASQPGPHQNTEAFF. Written as DNA, the CDR3 is TGTGCCAGCCAACCGGGTCCCCACCAAAACACTGAAGCTTTCTTT.

The V and J genes are TRBV6-6 and TRBJ2-5; 7 bases fit TRBD1. The trim removed 2 bases at V and 5 bases at J, leaving 8 bases unmatched. The CDR3 extends over 15 amino acids. CDR1 is MNHNY and CDR2 is SVGAGI in the germline V gene (reference sequence). The CDR3: CASSYLQGRGETQYF. DNA for the CDR3: TGTGCCAGCAGTTACCTACAGGGCAGGGGGGAGACCCAGTACTTC.